This TCR beta chain comes out of a study of T cell repertoires in cytomegalovirus infection. Looking at the study overall: Recently identified HLA-C-restricted and well-studied HLA-B-restricted CMV epitopes were used. Both a matching HLA type and CMV infection were indicated by public TCR beta signatures. The study's findings and limits: HLA-C-restricted CMV clonotypes gave the most frequent clonotype in two of eight donors.

TCRdb processed the reads anew with MiXCR; each CDR3 protein has one entry. The data show about a million distinct CDR3 sequences, 25% to 40% seen once. About this clonotype: No antigen is known for it.

The CDR3 totals 15 residues. Deletions cut 5 bases from V and 6 bases from J, with 17 bases between. Germline V gene data show CDR1 as MNHNS and CDR2 as SASEGT. Sequenced material: cultured CD8+ T cells from PBMCs, taken from culture after CMV antigen stimulation. This sequence joins TRBV6-1 and TRBJ2-1; weak D call: TRBD1 (6 bases). This sequence was found in a human donor in good health (CMV status not recorded). Some clones in this sample may be carry-over from other donors' samples. The CDR3 coding sequence is TGTGCCAGCAGTTCCCCGAGACAGGTGATCAATGAGCAGTTCTTC. Amino acids: CASSSPRQVINEQFF.